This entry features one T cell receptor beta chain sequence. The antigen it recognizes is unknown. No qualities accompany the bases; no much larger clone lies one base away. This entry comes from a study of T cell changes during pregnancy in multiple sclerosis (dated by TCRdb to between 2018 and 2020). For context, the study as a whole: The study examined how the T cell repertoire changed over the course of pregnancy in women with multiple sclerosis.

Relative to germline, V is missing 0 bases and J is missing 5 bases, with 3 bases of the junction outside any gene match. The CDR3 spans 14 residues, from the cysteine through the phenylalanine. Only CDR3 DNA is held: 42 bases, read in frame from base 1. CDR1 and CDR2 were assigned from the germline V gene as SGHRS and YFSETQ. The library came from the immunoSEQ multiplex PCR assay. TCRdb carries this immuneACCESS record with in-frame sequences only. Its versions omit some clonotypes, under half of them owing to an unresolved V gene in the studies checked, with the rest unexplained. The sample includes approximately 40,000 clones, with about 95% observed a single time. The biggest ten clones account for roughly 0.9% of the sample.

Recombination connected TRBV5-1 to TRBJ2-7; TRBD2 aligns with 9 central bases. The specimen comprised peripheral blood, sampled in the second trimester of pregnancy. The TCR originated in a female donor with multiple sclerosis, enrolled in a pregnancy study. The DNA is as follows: TGCGCCAGCAGCTTGGGAATAGCGGGAGACGAGCAGTACTTC. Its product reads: CASSLGIAGDEQYF.